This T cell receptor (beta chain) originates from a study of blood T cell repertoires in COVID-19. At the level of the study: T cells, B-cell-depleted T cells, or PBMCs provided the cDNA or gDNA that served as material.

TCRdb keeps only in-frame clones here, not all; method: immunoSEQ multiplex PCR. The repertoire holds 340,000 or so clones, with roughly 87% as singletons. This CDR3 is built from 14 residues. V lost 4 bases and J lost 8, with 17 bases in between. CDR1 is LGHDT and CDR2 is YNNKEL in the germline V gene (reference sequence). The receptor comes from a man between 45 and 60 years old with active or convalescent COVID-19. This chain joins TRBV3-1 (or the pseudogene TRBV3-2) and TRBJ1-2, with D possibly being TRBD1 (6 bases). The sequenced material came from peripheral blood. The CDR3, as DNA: TGTGCCAGCAGCCTCCCCGGGACAATCGGCGGCTACACCTTC. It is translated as CASSLPGTIGGYTF.